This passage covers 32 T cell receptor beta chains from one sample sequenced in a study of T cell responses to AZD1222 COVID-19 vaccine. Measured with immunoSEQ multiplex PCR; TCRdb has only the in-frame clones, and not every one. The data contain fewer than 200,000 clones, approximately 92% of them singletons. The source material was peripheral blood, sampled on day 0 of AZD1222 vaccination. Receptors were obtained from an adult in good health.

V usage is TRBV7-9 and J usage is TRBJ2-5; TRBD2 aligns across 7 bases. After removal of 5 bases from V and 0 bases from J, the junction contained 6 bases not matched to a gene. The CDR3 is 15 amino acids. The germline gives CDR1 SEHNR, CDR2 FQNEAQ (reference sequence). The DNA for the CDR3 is TGTGCCAGCAGCCGAAGCGGGGCCTACCAAGAGACCCAGTACTTC. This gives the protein CASSRSGAYQETQYF.

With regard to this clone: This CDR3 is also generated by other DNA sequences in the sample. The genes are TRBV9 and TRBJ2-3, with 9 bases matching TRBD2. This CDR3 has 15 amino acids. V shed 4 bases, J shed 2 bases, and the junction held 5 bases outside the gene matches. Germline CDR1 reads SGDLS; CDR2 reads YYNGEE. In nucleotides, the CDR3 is TGTGCCAGCAGCCTTAGCGGGGGCTACACAGATACGCAGTATTTT. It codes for CASSLSGGYTDTQYF.

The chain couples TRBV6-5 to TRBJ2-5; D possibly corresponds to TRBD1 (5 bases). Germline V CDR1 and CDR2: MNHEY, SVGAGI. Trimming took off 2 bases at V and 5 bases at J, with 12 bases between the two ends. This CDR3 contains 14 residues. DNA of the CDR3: TGTGCCAGCAGTTACGGGCGCAGGGTGGAGACCCAGTACTTC. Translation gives CASSYGRRVETQYF.

The CDR3 coding sequence is TGTGCCAGTAGTATGTTGGGGTCGGTCGGGTACGAGCAGTACTTC. It specifies CASSMLGSVGYEQYF. This sequence joins TRBV19 and TRBJ2-7; D remains unclear. The V gene lost 3 bases and the J gene lost 4 bases, with 16 bases spanning the gap. This CDR3 spans 15 amino acids. Germline V gives CDR1 LNHDA, CDR2 SQIVND (reference sequence).

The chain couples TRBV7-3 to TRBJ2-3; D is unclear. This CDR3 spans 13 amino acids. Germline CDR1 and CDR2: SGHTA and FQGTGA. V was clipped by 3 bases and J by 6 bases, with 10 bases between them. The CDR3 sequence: CASSLGNGDTQYF. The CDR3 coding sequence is TGTGCCAGCAGCTTGGGTAATGGTGATACGCAGTATTTT.

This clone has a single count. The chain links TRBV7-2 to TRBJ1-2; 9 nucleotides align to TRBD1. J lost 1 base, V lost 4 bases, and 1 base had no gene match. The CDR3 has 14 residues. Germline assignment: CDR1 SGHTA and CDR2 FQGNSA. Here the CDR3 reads CASSSDRGNYGYTF. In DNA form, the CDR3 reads TGTGCCAGCAGCTCGGACAGGGGTAACTATGGCTACACCTTC.

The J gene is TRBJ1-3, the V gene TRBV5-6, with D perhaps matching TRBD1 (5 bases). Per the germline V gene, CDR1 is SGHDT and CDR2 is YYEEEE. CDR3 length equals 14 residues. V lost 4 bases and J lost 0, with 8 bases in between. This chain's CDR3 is CASSPGYSGNTIYF. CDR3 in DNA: TGTGCCAGCAGCCCAGGGTACTCTGGAAACACCATATATTTT.

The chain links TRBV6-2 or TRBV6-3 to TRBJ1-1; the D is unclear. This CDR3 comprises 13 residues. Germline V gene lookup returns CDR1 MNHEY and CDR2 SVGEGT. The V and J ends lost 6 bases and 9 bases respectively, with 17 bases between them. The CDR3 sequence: CASSSTINLKAFF. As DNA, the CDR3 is TGTGCCAGCAGCTCCACCATAAACTTGAAAGCTTTCTTT.

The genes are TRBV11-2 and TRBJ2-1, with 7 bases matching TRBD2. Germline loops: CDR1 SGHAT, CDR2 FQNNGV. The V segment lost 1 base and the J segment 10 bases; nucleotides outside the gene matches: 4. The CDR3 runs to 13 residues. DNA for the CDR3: TGTGCCAGCAGCTTAGCGCGGGGACTAGAGCAGTTCTTC. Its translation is CASSLARGLEQFF. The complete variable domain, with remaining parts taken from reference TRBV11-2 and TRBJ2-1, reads EAGVAQSPRYKIIEKRQSVAFWCNPISGHATLYWYQQILGQGPKLLIQFQNNGVVDDSQLPKDRFSAERLKGVDSTLKIQPAKLEDSAVYLCASSLARGLEQFFGPGTRLTVL.

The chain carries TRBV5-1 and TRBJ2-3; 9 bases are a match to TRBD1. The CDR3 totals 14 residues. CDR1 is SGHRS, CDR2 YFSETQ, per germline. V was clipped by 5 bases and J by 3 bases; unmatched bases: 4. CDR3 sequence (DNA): TGCGCCAGCAGGTTCGGGACAGGGACAGATACGCAGTATTTT. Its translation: CASRFGTGTDTQYF.

CDR3 coding DNA: TGTGCCAGCAGTTACTCAAGGGGCCTCCAAGAGACCCAGTACTTC. It is translated as CASSYSRGLQETQYF. This chain uses TRBV6-5 with TRBJ2-5; tentatively, D is TRBD1 (5 bases). The CDR3 is 15 residues long. Trimming removed 0 bases from V and 1 base from J, with 9 bases in between. Germline lookup yields CDR1 MNHEY and CDR2 SVGAGI.

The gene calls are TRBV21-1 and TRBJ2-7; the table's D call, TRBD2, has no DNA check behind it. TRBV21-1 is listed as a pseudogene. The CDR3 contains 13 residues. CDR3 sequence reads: CASITSGSDEQYF. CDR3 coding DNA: TGTGCCAGCATAACTAGCGGGAGTGACGAGCAGTACTTC.

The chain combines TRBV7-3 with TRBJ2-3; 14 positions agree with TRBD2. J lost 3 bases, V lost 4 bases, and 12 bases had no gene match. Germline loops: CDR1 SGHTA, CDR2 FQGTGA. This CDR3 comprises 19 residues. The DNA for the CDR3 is TGTGCCAGCAGCTCACCGACTAGCGGGGGGGCGGAAGGGACAGATACGCAGTATTTT. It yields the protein CASSSPTSGGAEGTDTQYF. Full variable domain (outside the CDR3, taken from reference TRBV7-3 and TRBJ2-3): GAGVSQTPSNKVTEKGKYVELRCDPISGHTALYWYRQSLGQGPEFLIYFQGTGAADDSGLPNDRFFAVRPEGSVSTLKIQRTERGDSAVYLCASSSPTSGGAEGTDTQYFGPGTRLTVL.

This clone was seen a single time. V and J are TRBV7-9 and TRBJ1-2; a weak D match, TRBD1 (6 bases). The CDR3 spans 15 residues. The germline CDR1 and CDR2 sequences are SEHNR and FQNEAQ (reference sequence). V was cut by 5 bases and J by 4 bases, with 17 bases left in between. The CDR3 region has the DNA TGTGCCAGCAGCCTGGGAGTACGGGGGGCCTATGGCTACACCTTC. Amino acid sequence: CASSLGVRGAYGYTF.

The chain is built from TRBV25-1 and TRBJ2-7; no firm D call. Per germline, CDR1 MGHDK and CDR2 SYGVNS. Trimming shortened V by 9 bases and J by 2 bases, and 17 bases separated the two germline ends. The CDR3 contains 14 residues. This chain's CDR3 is CASPKAGLTYEQYF. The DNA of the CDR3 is TGTGCCAGTCCGAAGGCAGGTCTGACCTACGAGCAGTACTTC.

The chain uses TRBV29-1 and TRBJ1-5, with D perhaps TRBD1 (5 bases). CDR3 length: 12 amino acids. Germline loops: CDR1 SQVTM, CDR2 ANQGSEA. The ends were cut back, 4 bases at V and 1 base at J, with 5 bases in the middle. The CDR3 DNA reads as TGCAGCGTTGCAGGGAGCAATCAGCCCCAGCATTTT. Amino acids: CSVAGSNQPQHF.

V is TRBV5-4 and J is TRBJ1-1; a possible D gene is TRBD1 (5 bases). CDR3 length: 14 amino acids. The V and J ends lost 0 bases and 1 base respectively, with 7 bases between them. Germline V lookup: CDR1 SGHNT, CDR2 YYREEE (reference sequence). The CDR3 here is CASSLDGGNTEAFF. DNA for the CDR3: TGTGCCAGCAGCTTGGACGGGGGGAACACTGAAGCTTTCTTT. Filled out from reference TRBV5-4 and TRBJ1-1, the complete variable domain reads ETGVTQSPTHLIKTRGQQVTLRCSSQSGHNTVSWYQQALGQGPQFIFQYYREEENGRGNFPPRFSGLQFPNYSSELNVNALELDDSALYLCASSLDGGNTEAFFGQGTRLTVV.

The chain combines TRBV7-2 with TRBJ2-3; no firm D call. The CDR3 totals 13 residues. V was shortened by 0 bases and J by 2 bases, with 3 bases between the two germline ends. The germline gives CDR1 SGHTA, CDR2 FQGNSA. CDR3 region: CASSLANTDTQYF. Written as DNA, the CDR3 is TGTGCCAGCAGCTTAGCGAACACAGATACGCAGTATTTT.

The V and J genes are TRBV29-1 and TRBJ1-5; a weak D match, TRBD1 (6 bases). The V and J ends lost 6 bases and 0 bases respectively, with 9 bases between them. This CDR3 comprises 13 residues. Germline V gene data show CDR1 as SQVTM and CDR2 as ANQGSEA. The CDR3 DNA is TGCAGCGTCAGACAGGATAGCAATCAGCCCCAGCATTTT. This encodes CSVRQDSNQPQHF.

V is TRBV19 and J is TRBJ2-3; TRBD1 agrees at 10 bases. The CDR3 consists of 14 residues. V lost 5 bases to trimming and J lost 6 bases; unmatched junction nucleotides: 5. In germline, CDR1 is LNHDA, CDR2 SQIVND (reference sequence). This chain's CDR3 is CASSWTGGADTQYF. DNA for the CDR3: TGTGCCAGTAGTTGGACAGGGGGGGCCGATACGCAGTATTTT. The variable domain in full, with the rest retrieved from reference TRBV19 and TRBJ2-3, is DGGITQSPKYLFRKEGQNVTLSCEQNLNHDAMYWYRQDPGQGLRLIYYSQIVNDFQKGDIAEGYSVSREKKESFPLTVTSAQKNPTAFYLCASSWTGGADTQYFGPGTRLTVL.

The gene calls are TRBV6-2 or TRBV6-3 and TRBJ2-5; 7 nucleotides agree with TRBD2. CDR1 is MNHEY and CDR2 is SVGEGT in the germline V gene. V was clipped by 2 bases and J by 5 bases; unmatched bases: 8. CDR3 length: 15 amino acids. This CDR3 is CASSYLLGSGETQYF. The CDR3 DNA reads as TGTGCCAGCAGTTACCTCCTGGGTAGCGGGGAGACCCAGTACTTC.

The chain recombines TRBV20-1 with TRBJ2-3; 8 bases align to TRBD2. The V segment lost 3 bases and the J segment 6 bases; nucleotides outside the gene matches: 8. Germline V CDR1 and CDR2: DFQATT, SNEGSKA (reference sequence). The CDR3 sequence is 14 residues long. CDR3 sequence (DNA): TGCAGTGCTAGTATGCGGGGGGCAGGGGATACGCAGTATTTT. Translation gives CSASMRGAGDTQYF.

The CDR3 DNA reads TGTGCCAGCACGGGAGCGGCTAGCGGGTATTACGAGCAGTACTTC. It yields the protein CASTGAASGYYEQYF. The V call is TRBV2, the J call TRBJ2-7, with TRBD2 identical over 8 bases. Germline CDR1 reads SNHLY; CDR2 reads FYNNEI. V lost 7 bases, J lost 4 bases, and 12 bases stayed unmatched. The CDR3 covers 15 residues.

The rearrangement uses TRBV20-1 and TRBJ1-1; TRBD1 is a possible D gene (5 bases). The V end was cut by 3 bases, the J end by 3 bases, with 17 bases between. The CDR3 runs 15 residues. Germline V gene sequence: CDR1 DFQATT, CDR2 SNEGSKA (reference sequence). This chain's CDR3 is CSASGREGYDTEAFF. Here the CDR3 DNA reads TGCAGTGCTAGTGGCAGGGAGGGTTACGACACTGAAGCTTTCTTT.

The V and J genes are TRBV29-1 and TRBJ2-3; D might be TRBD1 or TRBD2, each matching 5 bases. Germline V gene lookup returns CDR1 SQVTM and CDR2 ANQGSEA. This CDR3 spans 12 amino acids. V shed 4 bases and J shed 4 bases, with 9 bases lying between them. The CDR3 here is CSVVRGADTQYF. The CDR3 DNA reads TGCAGCGTTGTTCGGGGCGCAGATACGCAGTATTTT.

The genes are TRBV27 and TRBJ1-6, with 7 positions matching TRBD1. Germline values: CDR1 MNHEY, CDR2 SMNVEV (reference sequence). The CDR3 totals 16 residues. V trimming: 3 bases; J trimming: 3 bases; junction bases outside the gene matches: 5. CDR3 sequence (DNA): TGTGCCAGCAGTTTTTTTGGACAGGTCTATAATTCACCCCTCCACTTT. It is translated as CASSFFGQVYNSPLHF.

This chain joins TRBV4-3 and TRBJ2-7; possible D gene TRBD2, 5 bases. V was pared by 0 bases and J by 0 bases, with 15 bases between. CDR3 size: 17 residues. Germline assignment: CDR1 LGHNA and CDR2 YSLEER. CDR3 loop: CASSQDLASMDSYEQYF. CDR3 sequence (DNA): TGCGCCAGCAGCCAAGATCTAGCTAGCATGGACTCCTACGAGCAGTACTTC.

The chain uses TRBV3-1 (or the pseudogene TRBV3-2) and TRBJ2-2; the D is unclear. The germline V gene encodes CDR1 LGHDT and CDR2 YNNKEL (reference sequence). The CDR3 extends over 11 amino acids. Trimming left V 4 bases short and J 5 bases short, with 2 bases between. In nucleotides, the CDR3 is TGTGCCAGCAGCCGAACCGGGGAGCTGTTTTTT. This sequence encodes CASSRTGELFF.

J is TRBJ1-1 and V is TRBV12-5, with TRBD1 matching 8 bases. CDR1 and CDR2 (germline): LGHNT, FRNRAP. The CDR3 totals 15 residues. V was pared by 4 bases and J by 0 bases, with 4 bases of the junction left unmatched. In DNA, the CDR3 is TGTGCTAGTGGTTCCCGGACAGGGCTGAACACTGAAGCTTTCTTT. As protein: CASGSRTGLNTEAFF.

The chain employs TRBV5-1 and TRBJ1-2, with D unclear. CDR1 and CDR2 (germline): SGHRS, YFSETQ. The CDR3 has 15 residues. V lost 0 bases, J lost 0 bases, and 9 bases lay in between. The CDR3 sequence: CASSLATDSNYGYTF. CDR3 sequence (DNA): TGCGCCAGCAGCTTGGCCACGGATTCTAACTATGGCTACACCTTC.

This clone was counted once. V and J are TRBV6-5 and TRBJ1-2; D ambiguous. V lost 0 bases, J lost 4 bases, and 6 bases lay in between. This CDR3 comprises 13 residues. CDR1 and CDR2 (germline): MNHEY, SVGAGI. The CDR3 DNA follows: TGTGCCAGCAGTTACTCGATTGGCTATGGCTACACCTTC. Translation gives CASSYSIGYGYTF.

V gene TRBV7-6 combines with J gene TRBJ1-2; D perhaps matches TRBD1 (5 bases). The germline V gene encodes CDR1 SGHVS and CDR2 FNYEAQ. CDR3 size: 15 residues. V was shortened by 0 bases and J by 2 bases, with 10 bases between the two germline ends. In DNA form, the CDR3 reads TGTGCCAGCAGCTTAGCGTGGGGCAGCAACTATGGCTACACCTTC. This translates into CASSLAWGSNYGYTF.